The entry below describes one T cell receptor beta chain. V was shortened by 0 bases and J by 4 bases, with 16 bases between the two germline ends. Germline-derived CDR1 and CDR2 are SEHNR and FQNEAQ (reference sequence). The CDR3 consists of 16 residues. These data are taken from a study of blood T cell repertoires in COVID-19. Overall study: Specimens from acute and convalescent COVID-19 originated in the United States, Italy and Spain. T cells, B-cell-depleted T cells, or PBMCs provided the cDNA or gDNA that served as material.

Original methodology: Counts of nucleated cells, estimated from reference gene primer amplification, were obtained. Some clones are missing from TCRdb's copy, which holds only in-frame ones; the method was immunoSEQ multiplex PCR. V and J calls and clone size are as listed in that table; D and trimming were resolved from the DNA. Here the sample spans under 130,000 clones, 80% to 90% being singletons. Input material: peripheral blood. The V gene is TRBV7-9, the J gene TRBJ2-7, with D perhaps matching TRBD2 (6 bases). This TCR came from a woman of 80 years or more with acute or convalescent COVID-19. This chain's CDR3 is CASSLATGLTGYEQYF. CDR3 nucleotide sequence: TGTGCCAGCAGCTTAGCCACGGGACTTACGGGTTACGAGCAGTACTTC. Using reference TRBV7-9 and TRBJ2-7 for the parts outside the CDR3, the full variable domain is DTGVSQNPRHKITKRGQNVTFRCDPISEHNRLYWYRQTLGQGPEFLTYFQNEAQLEKSRLLSDRFSAERPKGSFSTLEIQRTEQGDSAMYLCASSLATGLTGYEQYFGPGTRLTVT.